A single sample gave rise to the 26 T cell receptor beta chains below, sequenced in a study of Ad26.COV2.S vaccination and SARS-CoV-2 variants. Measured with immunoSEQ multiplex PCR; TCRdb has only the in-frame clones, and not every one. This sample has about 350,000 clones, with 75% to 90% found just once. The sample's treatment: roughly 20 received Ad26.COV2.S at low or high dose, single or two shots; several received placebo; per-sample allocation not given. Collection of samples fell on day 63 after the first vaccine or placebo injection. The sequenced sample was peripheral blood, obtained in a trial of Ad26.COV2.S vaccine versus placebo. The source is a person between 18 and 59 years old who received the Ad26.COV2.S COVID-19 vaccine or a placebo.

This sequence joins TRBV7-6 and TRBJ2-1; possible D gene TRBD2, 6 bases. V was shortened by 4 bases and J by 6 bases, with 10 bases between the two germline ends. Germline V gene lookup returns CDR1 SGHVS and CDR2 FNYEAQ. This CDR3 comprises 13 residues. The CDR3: CASSWDSSNEQFF. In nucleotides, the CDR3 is TGTGCCAGCAGCTGGGACTCTTCCAATGAGCAGTTCTTC. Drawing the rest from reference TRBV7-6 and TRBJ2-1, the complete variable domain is GAGVSQSPRYKVTKRGQDVALRCDPISGHVSLYWYRQALGQGPEFLTYFNYEAQQDKSGLPNDRFSAERPEGSISTLTIQRTEQRDSAMYRCASSWDSSNEQFFGPGTRLTVL.

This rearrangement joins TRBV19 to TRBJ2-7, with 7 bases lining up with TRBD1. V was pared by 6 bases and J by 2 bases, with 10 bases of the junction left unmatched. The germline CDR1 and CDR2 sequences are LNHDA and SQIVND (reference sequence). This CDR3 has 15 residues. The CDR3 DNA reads TGTGCCAGTAGAACCGACAGGGTGTTGGCCTACGAGCAGTACTTC. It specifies CASRTDRVLAYEQYF.

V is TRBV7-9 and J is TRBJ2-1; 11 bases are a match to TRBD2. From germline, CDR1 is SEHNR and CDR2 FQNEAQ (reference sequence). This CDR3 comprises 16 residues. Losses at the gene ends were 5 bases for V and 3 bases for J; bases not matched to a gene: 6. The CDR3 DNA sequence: TGTGCCAGCAGCCCCAGAGGGACTAGCGGCTACAATGAGCAGTTCTTC. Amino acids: CASSPRGTSGYNEQFF.

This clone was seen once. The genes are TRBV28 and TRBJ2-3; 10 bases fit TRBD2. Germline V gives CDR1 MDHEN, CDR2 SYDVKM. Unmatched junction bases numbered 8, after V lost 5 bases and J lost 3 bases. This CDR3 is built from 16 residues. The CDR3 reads CASSPPAGGGTDTQYF. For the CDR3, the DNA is TGTGCCAGCAGTCCGCCAGCGGGAGGGGGGACAGATACGCAGTATTTT. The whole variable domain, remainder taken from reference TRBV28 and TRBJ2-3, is DVKVTQSSRYLVKRTGEKVFLECVQDMDHENMFWYRQDPGLGLRLIYFSYDVKMKEKGDIPEGYSVSREKKERFSLILESASTNQTSMYLCASSPPAGGGTDTQYFGPGTRLTVL.

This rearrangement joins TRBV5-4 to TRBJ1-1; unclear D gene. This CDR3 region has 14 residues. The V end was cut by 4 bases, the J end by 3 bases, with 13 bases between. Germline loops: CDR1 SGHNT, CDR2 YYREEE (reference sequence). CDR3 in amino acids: CASSPTFGDTEAFF. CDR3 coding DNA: TGTGCCAGCAGCCCGACCTTTGGAGACACTGAAGCTTTCTTT.

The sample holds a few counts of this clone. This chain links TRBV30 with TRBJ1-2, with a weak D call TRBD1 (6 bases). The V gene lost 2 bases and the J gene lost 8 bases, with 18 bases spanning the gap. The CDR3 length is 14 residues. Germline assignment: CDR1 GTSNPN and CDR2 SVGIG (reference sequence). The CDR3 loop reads CAWSFLDRPSGYTF. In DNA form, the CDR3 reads TGTGCCTGGAGTTTCTTAGACAGGCCCAGCGGCTACACCTTC.

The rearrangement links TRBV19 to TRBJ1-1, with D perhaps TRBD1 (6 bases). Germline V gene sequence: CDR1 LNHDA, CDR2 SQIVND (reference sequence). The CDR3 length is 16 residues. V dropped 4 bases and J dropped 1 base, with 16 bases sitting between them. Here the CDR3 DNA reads TGTGCCAGTAGTACAAAGGACGGGACACAGAACACTGAAGCTTTCTTT. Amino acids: CASSTKDGTQNTEAFF.

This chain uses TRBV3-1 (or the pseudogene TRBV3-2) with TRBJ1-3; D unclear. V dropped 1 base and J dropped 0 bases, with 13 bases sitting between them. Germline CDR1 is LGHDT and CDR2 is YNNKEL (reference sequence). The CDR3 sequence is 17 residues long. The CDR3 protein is CASSQVTGRTSGNTIYF. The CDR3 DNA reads TGTGCCAGCAGCCAAGTAACTGGGCGGACCTCTGGAAACACCATATATTTT.

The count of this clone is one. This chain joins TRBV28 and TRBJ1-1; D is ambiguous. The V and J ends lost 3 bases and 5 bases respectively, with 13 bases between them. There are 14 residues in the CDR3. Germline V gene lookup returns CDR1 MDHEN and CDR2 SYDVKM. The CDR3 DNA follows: TGTGCCAGCAGTTTGAGCGCGGGCTGGACTGAAGCTTTCTTT. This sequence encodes CASSLSAGWTEAFF.

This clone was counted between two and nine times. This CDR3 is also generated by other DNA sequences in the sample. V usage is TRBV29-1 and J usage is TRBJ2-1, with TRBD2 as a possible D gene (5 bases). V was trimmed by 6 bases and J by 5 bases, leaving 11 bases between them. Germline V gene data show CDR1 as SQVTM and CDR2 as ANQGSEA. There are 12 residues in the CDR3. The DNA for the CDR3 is TGCAGCGTCGCCGACGGGGACAATGAGCAGTTCTTC. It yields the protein CSVADGDNEQFF.

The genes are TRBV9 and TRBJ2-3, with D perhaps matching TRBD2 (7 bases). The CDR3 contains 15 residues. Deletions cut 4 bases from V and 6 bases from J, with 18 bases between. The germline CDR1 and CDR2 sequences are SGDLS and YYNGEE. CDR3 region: CASSPTPGGPDTQYF. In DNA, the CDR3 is TGTGCCAGCAGCCCAACCCCCGGGGGGCCGGATACGCAGTATTTT.

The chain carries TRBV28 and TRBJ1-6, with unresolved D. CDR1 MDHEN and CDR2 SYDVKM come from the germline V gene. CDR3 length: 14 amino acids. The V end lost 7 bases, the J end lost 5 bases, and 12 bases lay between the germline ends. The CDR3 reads CASTSGLHNSPLHF. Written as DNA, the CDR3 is TGTGCCAGCACCTCAGGACTGCATAATTCACCCCTCCACTTT.

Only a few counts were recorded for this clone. The CDR3: CASSPGQGFYGEQFF. The DNA of the CDR3 is TGTGCCAGCAGCCCGGGACAGGGGTTTTACGGTGAGCAGTTCTTC. This chain joins TRBV6-5 and TRBJ2-1, with 10 bases aligning to TRBD1. Germline V gene lookup returns CDR1 MNHEY and CDR2 SVGAGI. This CDR3 comprises 15 residues. Unmatched junction bases numbered 11, after V lost 6 bases and J lost 9 bases.

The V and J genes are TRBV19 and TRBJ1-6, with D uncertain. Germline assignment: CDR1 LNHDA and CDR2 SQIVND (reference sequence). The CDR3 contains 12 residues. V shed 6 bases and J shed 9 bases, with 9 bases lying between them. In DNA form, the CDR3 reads TGTGCCAGTAGCCCTTCTGGTTCACCCCTCCACTTT. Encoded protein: CASSPSGSPLHF.

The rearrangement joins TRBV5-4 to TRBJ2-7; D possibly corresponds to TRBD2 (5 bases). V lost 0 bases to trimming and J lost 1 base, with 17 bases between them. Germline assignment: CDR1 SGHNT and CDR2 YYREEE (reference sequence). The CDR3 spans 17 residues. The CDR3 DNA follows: TGTGCCAGCAGCTTGGGGCAGGCGTCAGGAGGTTCCTACGAGCAGTACTTC. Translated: CASSLGQASGGSYEQYF.

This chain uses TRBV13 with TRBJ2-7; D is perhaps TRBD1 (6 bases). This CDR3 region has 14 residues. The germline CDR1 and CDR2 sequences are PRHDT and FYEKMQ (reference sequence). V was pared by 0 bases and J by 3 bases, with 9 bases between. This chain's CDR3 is CASSLGDRGYEQYF. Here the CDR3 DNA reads TGTGCCAGCAGCTTAGGGGACAGAGGCTACGAGCAGTACTTC.

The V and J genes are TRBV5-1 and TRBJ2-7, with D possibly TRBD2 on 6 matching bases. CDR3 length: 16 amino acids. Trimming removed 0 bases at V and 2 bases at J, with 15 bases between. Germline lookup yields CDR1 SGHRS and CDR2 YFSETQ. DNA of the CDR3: TGCGCCAGCAGCTTGGCTAGAAGCGGAGGGACCTACGAGCAGTACTTC. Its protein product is CASSLARSGGTYEQYF. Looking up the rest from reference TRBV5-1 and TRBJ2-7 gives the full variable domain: KAGVTQTPRYLIKTRGQQVTLSCSPISGHRSVSWYQQTPGQGLQFLFEYFSETQRNKGNFPGRFSGRQFSNSRSEMNVSTLELGDSALYLCASSLARSGGTYEQYFGPGTRLTVT.

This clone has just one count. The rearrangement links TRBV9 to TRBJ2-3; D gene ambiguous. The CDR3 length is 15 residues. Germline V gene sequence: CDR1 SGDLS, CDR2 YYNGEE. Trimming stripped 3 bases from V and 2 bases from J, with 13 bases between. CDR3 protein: CASSAFEVPTDTQYF. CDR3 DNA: TGTGCCAGCAGCGCCTTTGAAGTCCCCACAGATACGCAGTATTTT.

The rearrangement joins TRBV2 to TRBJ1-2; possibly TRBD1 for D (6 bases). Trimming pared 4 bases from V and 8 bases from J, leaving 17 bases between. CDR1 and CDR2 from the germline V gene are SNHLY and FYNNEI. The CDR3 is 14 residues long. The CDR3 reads CASSVTGDQGGYTF. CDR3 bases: TGTGCCAGCAGTGTGACAGGCGACCAGGGGGGCTACACCTTC. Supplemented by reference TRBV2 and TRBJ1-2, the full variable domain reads EPEVTQTPSHQVTQMGQEVILRCVPISNHLYFYWYRQILGQKVEFLVSFYNNEISEKSEIFDDQFSVERPDGSNFTLKIRSTKLEDSAMYFCASSVTGDQGGYTFGSGTRLTVV.

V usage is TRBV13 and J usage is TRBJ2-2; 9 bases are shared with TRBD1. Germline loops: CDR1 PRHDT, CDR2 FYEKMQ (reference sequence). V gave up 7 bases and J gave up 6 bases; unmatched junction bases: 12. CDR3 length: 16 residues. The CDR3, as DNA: TGTGCCAGCAACCCACTGGGACAGGGCCCAGCCGGGGAGCTGTTTTTT. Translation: CASNPLGQGPAGELFF. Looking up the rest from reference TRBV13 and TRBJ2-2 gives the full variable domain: AAGVIQSPRHLIKEKRETATLKCYPIPRHDTVYWYQQGPGQDPQFLISFYEKMQSDKGSIPDRFSAQQFSDYHSELNMSSLELGDSALYFCASNPLGQGPAGELFFGEGSRLTVL.

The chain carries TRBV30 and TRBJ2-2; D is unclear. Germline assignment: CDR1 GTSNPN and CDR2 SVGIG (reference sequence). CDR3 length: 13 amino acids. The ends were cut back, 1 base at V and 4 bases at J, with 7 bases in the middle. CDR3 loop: CAWSGRSTGELFF. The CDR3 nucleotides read TGTGCCTGGAGTGGTAGGTCCACCGGGGAGCTGTTTTTT.

CDR3 nucleotide sequence: TGTGCCAGTAGTATACCGGGGAGTGAGGGTTACGAGCAGTACTTC. Protein sequence: CASSIPGSEGYEQYF. J is TRBJ2-7 and V is TRBV19, with a possible D match to TRBD2 (5 bases). The CDR3 totals 15 residues. Germline V gene data show CDR1 as LNHDA and CDR2 as SQIVND (reference sequence). The V end lost 2 bases, the J end lost 4 bases, and 15 bases lay between the germline ends.

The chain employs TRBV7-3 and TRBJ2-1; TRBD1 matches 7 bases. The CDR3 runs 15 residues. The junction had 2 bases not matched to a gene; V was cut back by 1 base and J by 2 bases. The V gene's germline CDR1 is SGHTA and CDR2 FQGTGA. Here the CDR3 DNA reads TGTGCCAGCAGCTTAATCAGGGGGACCTACAATGAGCAGTTCTTC. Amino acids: CASSLIRGTYNEQFF.

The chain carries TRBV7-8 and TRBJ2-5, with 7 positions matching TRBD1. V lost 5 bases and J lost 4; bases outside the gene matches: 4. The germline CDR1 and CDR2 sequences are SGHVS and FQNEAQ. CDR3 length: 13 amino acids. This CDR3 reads CASSTRDRETQYF. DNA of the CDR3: TGTGCCAGCAGCACCCGGGACAGAGAGACCCAGTACTTC.

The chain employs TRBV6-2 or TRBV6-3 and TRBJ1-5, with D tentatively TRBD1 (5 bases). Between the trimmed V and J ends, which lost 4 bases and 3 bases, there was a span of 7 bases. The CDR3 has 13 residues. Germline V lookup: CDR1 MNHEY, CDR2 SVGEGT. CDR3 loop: CASSLDNNQPQHF. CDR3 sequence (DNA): TGTGCCAGCAGTTTGGACAACAATCAGCCCCAGCATTTT.

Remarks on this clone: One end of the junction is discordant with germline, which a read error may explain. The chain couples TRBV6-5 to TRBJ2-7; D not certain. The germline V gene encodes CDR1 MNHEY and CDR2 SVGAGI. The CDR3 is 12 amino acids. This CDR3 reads CASRTMTANQNF. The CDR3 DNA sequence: TGTGCCAGCAGGACCATGACTGCAAACCAGAACTTC.